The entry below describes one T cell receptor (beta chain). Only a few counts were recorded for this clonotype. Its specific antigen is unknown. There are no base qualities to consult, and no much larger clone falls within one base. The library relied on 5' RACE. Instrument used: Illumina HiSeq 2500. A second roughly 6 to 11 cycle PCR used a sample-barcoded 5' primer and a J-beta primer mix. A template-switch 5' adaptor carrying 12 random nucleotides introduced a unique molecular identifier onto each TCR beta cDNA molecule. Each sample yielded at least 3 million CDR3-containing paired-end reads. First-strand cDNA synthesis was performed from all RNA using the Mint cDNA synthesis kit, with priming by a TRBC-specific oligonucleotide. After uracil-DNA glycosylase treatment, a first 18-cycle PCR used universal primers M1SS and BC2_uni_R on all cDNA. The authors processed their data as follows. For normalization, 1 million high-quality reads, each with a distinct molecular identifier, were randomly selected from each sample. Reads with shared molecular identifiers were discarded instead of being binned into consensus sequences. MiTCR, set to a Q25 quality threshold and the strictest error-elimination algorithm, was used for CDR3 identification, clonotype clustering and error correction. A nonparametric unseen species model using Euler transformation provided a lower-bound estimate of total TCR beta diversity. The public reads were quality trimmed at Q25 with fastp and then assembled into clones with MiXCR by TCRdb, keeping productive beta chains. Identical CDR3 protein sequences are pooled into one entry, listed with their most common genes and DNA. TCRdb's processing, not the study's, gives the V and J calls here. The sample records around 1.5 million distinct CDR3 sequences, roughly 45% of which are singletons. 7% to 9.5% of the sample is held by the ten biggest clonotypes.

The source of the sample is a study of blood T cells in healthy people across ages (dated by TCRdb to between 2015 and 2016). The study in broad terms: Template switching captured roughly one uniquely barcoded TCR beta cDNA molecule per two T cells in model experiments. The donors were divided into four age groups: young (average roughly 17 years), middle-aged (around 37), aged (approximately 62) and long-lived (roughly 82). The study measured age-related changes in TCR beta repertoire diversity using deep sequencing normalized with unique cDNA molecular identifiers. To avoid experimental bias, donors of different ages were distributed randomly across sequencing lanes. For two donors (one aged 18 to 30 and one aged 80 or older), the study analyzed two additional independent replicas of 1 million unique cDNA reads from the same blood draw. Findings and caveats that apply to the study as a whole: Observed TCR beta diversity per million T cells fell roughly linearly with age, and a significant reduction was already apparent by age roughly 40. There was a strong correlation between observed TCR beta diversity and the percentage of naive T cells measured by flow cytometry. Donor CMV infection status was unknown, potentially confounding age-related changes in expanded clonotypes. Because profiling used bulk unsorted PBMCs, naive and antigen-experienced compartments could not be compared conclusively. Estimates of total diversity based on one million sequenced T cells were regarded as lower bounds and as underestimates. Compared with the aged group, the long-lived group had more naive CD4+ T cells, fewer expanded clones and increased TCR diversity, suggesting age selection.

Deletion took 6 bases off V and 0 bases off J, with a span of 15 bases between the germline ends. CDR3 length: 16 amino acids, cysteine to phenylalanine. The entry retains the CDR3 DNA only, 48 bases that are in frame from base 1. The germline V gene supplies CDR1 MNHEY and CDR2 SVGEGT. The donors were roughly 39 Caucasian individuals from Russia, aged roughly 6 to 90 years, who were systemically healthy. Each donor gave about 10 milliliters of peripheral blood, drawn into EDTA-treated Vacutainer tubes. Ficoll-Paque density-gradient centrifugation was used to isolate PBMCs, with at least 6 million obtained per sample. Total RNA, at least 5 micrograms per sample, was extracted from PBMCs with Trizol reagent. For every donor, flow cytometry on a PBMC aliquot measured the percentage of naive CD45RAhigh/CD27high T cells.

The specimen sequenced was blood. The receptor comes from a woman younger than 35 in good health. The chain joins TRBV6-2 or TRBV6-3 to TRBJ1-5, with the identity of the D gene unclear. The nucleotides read TGTGCCAGCAGGCCCTCCGACCTCTATAGCAATCAGCCCCAGCATTTT. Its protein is CASRPSDLYSNQPQHF.